The 15 T cell receptor beta chains presented below share a single source sample, sequenced in a study of blood T cell repertoires in COVID-19. The protocol was immunoSEQ multiplex PCR, while the TCRdb copy is restricted to in-frame clones and leaves out a portion. This table has roughly 300,000 clones, more than 75% appearing once. What was sequenced was PBMCs or T cells enriched from blood (not recorded which). The receptors derive from a woman between 40 and 55 years old with acute COVID-19.

The chain couples TRBV3-1 (or the pseudogene TRBV3-2) to TRBJ2-5, with 7 bases matching TRBD1. With 4 bases clipped from V and 5 bases from J, the junction kept 10 bases outside the gene matches. This CDR3 spans 15 amino acids. CDR1 LGHDT and CDR2 YNNKEL come from the germline V gene (reference sequence). CDR3 DNA: TGTGCCAGCAGCCGCCCGACAGGGCTGGGGGAGACCCAGTACTTC. This sequence encodes CASSRPTGLGETQYF.

This sequence joins TRBV18 and TRBJ2-3, with TRBD1 identical over 9 bases. CDR3 size: 16 residues. J gave up 6 bases and V 1 base, and 8 bases lay outside the gene matches. Germline CDR1 is KGHSH and CDR2 is LQKENI. CDR3 loop: CASSPLQGASRDTQYF. For the CDR3, the DNA is TGTGCCAGCTCACCACTACAGGGGGCCTCAAGGGATACGCAGTATTTT.

J is TRBJ1-5 and V is TRBV28, with 8 bases that match TRBD1. CDR1 and CDR2 from the germline V gene are MDHEN and SYDVKM. V was clipped by 2 bases and J by 3 bases; unmatched bases: 3. The CDR3 has 15 amino acids. Written as DNA, the CDR3 is TGTGCCAGCAGTTTAGGACAGGGTTACAATCAGCCCCAGCATTTT. Its protein is CASSLGQGYNQPQHF.

V usage is TRBV27 and J usage is TRBJ2-7, with 10 bases that match TRBD1. The trim removed 3 bases at V and 3 bases at J, leaving 5 bases unmatched. The germline V gene has CDR1 MNHEY and CDR2 SMNVEV (reference sequence). The CDR3 covers 15 residues. The DNA for the CDR3 is TGTGCCAGCAGTTTCCCTGGGACAGGGGTCTACGAGCAGTACTTC. Translated, it gives CASSFPGTGVYEQYF.

The chain links TRBV5-1 to TRBJ1-1, with D possibly TRBD1 on 5 matching bases. Germline CDR1 reads SGHRS; CDR2 reads YFSETQ. The CDR3 contains 15 residues. V dropped 6 bases and J dropped 4 bases, with 19 bases sitting between them. The CDR3 protein is CASTEELGAVTEAFF. Here the CDR3 DNA reads TGCGCCAGCACCGAAGAGCTAGGGGCGGTCACTGAAGCTTTCTTT.

The chain carries TRBV5-6 and TRBJ2-5; the D gene is possibly TRBD2 (7 bases). CDR1 is SGHDT and CDR2 is YYEEEE in the germline V gene. The CDR3 has 16 amino acids. The ends were cut back, 1 base at V and 5 bases at J, with 18 bases in the middle. The CDR3 sequence: CASSLLAALQGETQYF. The CDR3 DNA reads TGTGCCAGCAGCTTGCTAGCGGCGCTCCAGGGGGAGACCCAGTACTTC.

This clone was seen a few times. CDR3 region: CASSYDRASGNTIYF. CDR3 DNA: TGTGCCAGCAGTTACGACAGGGCCTCTGGAAACACCATATATTTT. The rearrangement joins TRBV6-5 to TRBJ1-3; 7 bases line up with TRBD1. Per the germline V gene, CDR1 is MNHEY and CDR2 is SVGAGI. J lost 0 bases, V lost 2 bases, and 1 base had no gene match. The CDR3 is 15 amino acids.

The sample holds one count of this clone. DNA of the CDR3: TGCAGTGCTAGTGGGGGTCCGCTAGCCAGCTCCTACAATGAGCAGTTCTTC. It codes for CSASGGPLASSYNEQFF. This sequence joins TRBV20-1 and TRBJ2-1; either TRBD1 or TRBD2 may fit D (5 bases each). V was cut by 3 bases and J by 0 bases, with 18 bases left in between. Germline lookup yields CDR1 DFQATT and CDR2 SNEGSKA (reference sequence). The CDR3 has 17 residues.

The chain links TRBV30 to TRBJ1-6; TRBD1 matches 8 bases. Germline V gives CDR1 GTSNPN, CDR2 SVGIG (reference sequence). This CDR3 is built from 15 residues. The J segment lost 9 bases and the V segment lost 0 bases, leaving 7 bases of the junction unmatched. CDR3 residues: CAWSVRGQGTSPLHF. DNA for the CDR3: TGTGCCTGGAGTGTACGTGGACAGGGTACTTCACCCCTCCACTTT.

This chain links TRBV30 with TRBJ2-1; 8 bases line up with TRBD2. J was trimmed by 4 bases and V by 3 bases; bases with no gene match: 5. Germline-derived CDR1 and CDR2 are GTSNPN and SVGIG (reference sequence). There are 14 residues in the CDR3. CDR3 DNA sequence: TGTGCCTGGAGCGGGGGGGCGTCATACAATGAGCAGTTCTTC. This gives the protein CAWSGGASYNEQFF.

This chain connects TRBV9 to TRBJ2-7, with D hard to call. V lost 0 bases and J 5 bases, leaving 9 bases between the germline ends. The CDR3 runs to 13 residues. Germline values: CDR1 SGDLS, CDR2 YYNGEE. CDR3 protein: CASSVGVANEQYF. CDR3 nucleotides: TGTGCCAGCAGCGTAGGGGTAGCCAACGAGCAGTACTTC.

The chain employs TRBV3-1 (or the pseudogene TRBV3-2) and TRBJ2-1; 8 bases map to TRBD2. V lost 0 bases to trimming and J lost 7 bases; unmatched junction nucleotides: 11. The germline gives CDR1 LGHDT, CDR2 YNNKEL (reference sequence). CDR3 length: 17 amino acids. The CDR3 loop reads CASSQDPGTSLTNEQFF. CDR3 coding DNA: TGTGCCAGCAGCCAAGATCCCGGGACTAGTCTCACGAATGAGCAGTTCTTC.

The chain recombines TRBV10-3 with TRBJ1-6, with 7 bases that match TRBD1. The CDR3 consists of 15 residues. Trimming took 6 bases from V and 7 from J; bases not matched to a gene: 9. Per germline, CDR1 ENHRY and CDR2 SYGVKD. The CDR3 DNA reads as TGTGCCATCAGGGGGACAGTTAACCCCAATTCACCCCTCCACTTT. This encodes CAIRGTVNPNSPLHF.

The chain recombines TRBV29-1 with TRBJ2-3, with 9 bases lining up with TRBD1. V shed 6 bases and J 7 bases; nucleotides not matched to a gene: 8. Per the germline V gene, CDR1 is SQVTM and CDR2 is ANQGSEA. The CDR3 has 13 amino acids. In DNA form, the CDR3 reads TGCAGCGTAGCCGGGACAGGGATAAATACGCAGTATTTT. This sequence encodes CSVAGTGINTQYF.

The chain is built from TRBV5-6 and TRBJ2-3; 12 positions match TRBD2. The CDR3 loop spans 16 amino acids. The germline V gene has CDR1 SGHDT and CDR2 YYEEEE. V shed 4 bases and J 5 bases; nucleotides not matched to a gene: 8. In DNA, the CDR3 is TGTGCCAGCAGCAAACAGACTAGCGGGAGTCAAGATACGCAGTATTTT. It translates to CASSKQTSGSQDTQYF.